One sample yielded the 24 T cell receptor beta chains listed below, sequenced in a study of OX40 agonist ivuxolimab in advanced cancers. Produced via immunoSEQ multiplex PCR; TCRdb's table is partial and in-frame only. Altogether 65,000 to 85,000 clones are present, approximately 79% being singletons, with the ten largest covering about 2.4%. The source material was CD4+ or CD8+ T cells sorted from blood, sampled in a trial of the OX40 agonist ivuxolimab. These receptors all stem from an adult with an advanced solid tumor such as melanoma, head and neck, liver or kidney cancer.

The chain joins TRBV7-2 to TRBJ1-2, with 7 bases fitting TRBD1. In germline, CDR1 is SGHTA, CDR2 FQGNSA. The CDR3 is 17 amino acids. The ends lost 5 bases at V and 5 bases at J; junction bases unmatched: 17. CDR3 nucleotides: TGTGCCAGCAGCCCACCCCCAGCGGGTGACAGGGCTTATGGCTACACCTTC. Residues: CASSPPPAGDRAYGYTF.

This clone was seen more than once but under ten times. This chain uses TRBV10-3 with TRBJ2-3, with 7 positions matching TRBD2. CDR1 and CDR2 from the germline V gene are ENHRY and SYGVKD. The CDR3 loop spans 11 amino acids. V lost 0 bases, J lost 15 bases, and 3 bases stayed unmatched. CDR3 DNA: TGTGCCATCAGTGAGTCGGGACTAATATATTTT. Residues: CAISESGLIYF.

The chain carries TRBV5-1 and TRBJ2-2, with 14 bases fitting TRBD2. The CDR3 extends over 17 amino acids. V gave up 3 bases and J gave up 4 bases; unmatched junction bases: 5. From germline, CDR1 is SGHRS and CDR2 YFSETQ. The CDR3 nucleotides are TGCGCCAGCAGCTCCCTGACTAGCGGGAGGGGCACCGGGGAGCTGTTTTTT. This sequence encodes CASSSLTSGRGTGELFF. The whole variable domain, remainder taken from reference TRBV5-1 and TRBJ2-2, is KAGVTQTPRYLIKTRGQQVTLSCSPISGHRSVSWYQQTPGQGLQFLFEYFSETQRNKGNFPGRFSGRQFSNSRSEMNVSTLELGDSALYLCASSSLTSGRGTGELFFGEGSRLTVL.

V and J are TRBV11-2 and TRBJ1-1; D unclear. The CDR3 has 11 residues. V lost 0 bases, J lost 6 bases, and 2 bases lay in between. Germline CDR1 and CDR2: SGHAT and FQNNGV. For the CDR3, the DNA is TGTGCCAGCAGCTTAGATTCTGAAGCTTTCTTT. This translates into CASSLDSEAFF.

The DNA for the CDR3 is TGTGCCAGCTCACCACGCGGAAGCGGAACCTACAATGAGCAGTTCTTC. The encoded protein is CASSPRGSGTYNEQFF. The V call is TRBV18, the J call TRBJ2-1; perhaps TRBD2 as D (5 bases). Trimming left V 1 base short and J 2 bases short, with 12 bases between. Looked up from germline, CDR1 is KGHSH and CDR2 is LQKENI. The length of the CDR3 is 16 residues.

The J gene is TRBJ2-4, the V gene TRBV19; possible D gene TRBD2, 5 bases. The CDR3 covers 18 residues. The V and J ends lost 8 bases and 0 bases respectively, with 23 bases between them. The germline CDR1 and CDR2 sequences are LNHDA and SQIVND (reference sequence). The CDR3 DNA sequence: TGTGCCAGTGCTGATAGGAGTACTACCCGGGGAGCCAAAAACATTCAGTACTTC. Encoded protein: CASADRSTTRGAKNIQYF.

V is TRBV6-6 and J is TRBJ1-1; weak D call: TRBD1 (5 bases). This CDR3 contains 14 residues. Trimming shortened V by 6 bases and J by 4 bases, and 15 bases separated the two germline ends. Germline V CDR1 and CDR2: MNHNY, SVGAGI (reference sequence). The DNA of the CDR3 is TGTGCCAGCAGCCCCCAACGGGGCTTCACTGAAGCTTTCTTT. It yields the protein CASSPQRGFTEAFF.

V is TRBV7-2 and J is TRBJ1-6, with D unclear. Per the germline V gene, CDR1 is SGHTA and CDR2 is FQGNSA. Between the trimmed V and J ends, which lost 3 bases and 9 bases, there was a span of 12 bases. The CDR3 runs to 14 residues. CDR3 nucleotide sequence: TGTGCCAGCAGCTTCGCCTCTGGCGGTTCACCCCTCCACTTT. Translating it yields CASSFASGGSPLHF. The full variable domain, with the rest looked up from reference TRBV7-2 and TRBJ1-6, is GAGVSQSPSNKVTEKGKDVELRCDPISGHTALYWYRQSLGQGLEFLIYFQGNSAPDKSGLPSDRFSAERTGGSVSTLTIQRTQQEDSAVYLCASSFASGGSPLHFGNGTRLTVT.

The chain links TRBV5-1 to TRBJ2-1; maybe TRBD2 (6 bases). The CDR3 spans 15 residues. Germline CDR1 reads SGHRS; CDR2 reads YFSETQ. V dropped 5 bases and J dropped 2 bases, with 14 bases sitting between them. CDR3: CASRLGTGAYNEQFF. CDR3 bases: TGCGCCAGCAGGCTTGGGACGGGGGCCTACAATGAGCAGTTCTTC.

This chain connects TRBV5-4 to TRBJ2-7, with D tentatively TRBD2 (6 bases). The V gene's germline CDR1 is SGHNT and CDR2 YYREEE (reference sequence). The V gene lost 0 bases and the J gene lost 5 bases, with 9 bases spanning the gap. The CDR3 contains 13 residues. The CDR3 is CASSLVWGDEQYF. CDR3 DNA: TGTGCCAGCAGCTTGGTTTGGGGGGACGAGCAGTACTTC.

CDR3 protein: CAWSGVLGYTF. The CDR3 region has the DNA TGTGCCTGGAGTGGTGTGCTTGGCTACACCTTC. This rearrangement joins TRBV30 to TRBJ1-2, with D unclear. The V gene lost 1 base and the J gene lost 7 bases, with 7 bases spanning the gap. The CDR3 is made up of 11 amino acids. Germline V lookup: CDR1 GTSNPN, CDR2 SVGIG (reference sequence).

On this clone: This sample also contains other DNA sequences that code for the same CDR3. CDR3 protein: CASSQGARSETQYF. CDR3 bases: TGTGCCAGCAGCCAAGGAGCCAGGTCCGAGACCCAGTACTTC. The V and J genes are TRBV14 and TRBJ2-5; no clear D gene. This CDR3 region has 14 residues. V gave up 1 base and J gave up 5 bases, with 11 bases separating them. CDR1 and CDR2 from the germline V gene are SGHDN and FVKESK.

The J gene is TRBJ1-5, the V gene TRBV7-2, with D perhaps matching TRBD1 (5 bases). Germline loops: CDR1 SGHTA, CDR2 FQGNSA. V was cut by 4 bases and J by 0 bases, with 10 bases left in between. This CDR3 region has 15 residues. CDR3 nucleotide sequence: TGTGCCAGCAGCTACGAGGGGTTTAGCAATCAGCCCCAGCATTTT. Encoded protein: CASSYEGFSNQPQHF.

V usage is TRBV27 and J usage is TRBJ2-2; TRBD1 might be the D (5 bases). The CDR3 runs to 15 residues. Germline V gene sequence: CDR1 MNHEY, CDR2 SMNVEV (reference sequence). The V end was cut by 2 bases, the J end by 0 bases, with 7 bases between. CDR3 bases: TGTGCCAGCAGTTTAACACAGGCGAACACCGGGGAGCTGTTTTTT. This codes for CASSLTQANTGELFF.

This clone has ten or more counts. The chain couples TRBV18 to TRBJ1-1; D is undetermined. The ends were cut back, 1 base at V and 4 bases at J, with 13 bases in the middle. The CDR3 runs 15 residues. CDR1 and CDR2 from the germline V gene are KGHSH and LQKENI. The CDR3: CASSPLTPAPTEAFF. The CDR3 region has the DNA TGTGCCAGCTCACCACTCACCCCTGCCCCCACTGAAGCTTTCTTT.

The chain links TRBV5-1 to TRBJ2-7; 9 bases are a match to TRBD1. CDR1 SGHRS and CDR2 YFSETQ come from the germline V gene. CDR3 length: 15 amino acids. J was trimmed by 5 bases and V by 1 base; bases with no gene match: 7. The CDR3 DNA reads TGCGCCAGCAGCTTGATGGGGACAGGGCGGGACGAGCAGTACTTC. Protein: CASSLMGTGRDEQYF. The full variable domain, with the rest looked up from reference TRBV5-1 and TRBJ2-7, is KAGVTQTPRYLIKTRGQQVTLSCSPISGHRSVSWYQQTPGQGLQFLFEYFSETQRNKGNFPGRFSGRQFSNSRSEMNVSTLELGDSALYLCASSLMGTGRDEQYFGPGTRLTVT.

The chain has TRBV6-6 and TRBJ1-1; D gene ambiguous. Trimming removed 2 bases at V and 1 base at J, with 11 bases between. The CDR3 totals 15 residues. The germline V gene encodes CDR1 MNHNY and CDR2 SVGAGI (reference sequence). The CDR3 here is CASSYAGSTNTEAFF. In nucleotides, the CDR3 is TGTGCCAGCAGTTACGCCGGCAGCACGAACACTGAAGCTTTCTTT.

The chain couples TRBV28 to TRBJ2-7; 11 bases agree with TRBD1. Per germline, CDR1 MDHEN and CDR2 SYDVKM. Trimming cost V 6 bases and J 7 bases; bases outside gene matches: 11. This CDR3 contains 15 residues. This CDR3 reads CASRKWTGGMREQYF. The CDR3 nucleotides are TGTGCCAGCAGAAAATGGACAGGGGGCATGAGGGAGCAGTACTTC.

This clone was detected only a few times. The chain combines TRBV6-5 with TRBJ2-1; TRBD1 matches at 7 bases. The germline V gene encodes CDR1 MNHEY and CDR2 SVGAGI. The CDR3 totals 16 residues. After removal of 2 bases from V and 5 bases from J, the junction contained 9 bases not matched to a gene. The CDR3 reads CASSYNDRVGNNEQFF. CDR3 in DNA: TGTGCCAGCAGTTACAACGACAGGGTAGGGAACAATGAGCAGTTCTTC.

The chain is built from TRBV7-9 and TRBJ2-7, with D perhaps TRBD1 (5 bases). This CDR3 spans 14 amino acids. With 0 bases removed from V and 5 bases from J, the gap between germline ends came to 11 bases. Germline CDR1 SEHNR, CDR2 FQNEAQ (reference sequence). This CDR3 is CASSLASQQDEQYF. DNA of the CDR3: TGTGCCAGCAGCTTAGCCTCACAACAGGACGAGCAGTACTTC.

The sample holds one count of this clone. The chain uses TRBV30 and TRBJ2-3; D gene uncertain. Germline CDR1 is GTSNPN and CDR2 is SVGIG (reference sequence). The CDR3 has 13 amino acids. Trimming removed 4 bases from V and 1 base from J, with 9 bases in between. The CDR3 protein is CAWNLLGTDTQYF. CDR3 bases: TGTGCCTGGAACCTGTTGGGCACAGATACGCAGTATTTT.

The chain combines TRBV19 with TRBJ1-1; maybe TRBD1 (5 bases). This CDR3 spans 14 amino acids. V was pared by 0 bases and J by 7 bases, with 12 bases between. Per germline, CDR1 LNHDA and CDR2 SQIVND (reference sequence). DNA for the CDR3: TGTGCCAGTAGTATAGATCAGACAGCACATGAAGCTTTCTTT. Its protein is CASSIDQTAHEAFF.

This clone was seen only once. CDR3 residues: CSVERGGGRNEQFF. Written as DNA, the CDR3 is TGCAGCGTCGAGCGGGGAGGAGGTAGGAATGAGCAGTTCTTC. V gene TRBV29-1 combines with J gene TRBJ2-1; TRBD2 aligns across 7 bases. The CDR3 contains 14 residues. J was trimmed by 7 bases and V by 6 bases; bases with no gene match: 12. Per the germline V gene, CDR1 is SQVTM and CDR2 is ANQGSEA.

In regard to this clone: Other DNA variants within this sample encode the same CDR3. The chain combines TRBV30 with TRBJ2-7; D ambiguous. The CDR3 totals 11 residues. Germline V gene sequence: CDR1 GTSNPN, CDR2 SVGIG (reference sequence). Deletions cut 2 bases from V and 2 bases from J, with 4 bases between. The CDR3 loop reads CAWSLTYEQYF. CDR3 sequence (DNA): TGTGCCTGGAGTCTTACCTACGAGCAGTACTTC.